These 12 T cell receptor beta chains were sequenced from one sample in a study of T-cell memory formation after mild COVID-19 (dated by TCRdb to the early 2020s). Library preparation used 5' RACE. TCRdb names Illumina NovaSeq 6000 as the instrument used. TCRdb itself trimmed the public reads at Q25 with fastp, ran MiXCR and retained productive beta chains. Records with the same CDR3 protein are collapsed into one entry carrying the most frequent genes and DNA. Across this sample there are more than 400,000 distinct CDR3 sequences, with approximately 18% seen only once. The ten largest clonotypes hold about 12% of the sample. Sequencing input: PBMCs or a T cell subset sorted from them (not recorded which). The receptor source for this set is an adult woman who had mild COVID-19 (a few samples of this study predate the infection). The sample titles of this study are shuffled in the database, so cell type and time point are left out; the donor was told from shared clones.

V gene TRBV7-2 combines with J gene TRBJ2-1, with D tentatively TRBD2 (5 bases). This CDR3 has 13 amino acids. The germline V and J ends were trimmed by 1 base and 10 bases, with 11 bases remaining between them. Germline CDR1 and CDR2: SGHTA and FQGNSA. The CDR3 sequence: CASSLGTLTEQFF. CDR3 nucleotides: TGTGCCAGCAGCTTAGGGACTTTAACGGAGCAGTTCTTC.

The chain links TRBV7-6 to TRBJ2-1; D possibly corresponds to TRBD2 (5 bases). The CDR3 consists of 18 residues. V lost 5 bases and J 2 bases, leaving 22 bases between the germline ends. Germline V CDR1 and CDR2: SGHVS, FNYEAQ. CDR3 nucleotide sequence: TGTGCCAGCAGCCCTAGCCTAGGTTGGGCGGATGCCTACAATGAGCAGTTCTTC. This sequence encodes CASSPSLGWADAYNEQFF.

The V call is TRBV5-6, the J call TRBJ1-6; D is ambiguous. Per germline, CDR1 SGHDT and CDR2 YYEEEE. V lost 1 base and J lost 10, with 9 bases in between. The CDR3 runs to 13 residues. CDR3 in amino acids: CASSLTWESPLHF. In DNA form, the CDR3 reads TGTGCCAGCAGCTTGACGTGGGAGTCACCCCTCCACTTT.

The table lists this clonotype with many counts. The chain uses TRBV12-3 or TRBV12-4 and TRBJ2-1, with D uncertain. The CDR3 consists of 13 residues. The germline V and J ends were trimmed by 5 bases and 8 bases, with 13 bases remaining between them. CDR3 nucleotides: TGTGCCAGCAGTGGCCCCCAAGGCGATGAGCAGTTCTTC. It translates to CASSGPQGDEQFF.

A few counts support this clonotype. The CDR3 DNA follows: TGTGCCAGCAGCTTACAGCCTAACTATGGCTACACCTTC. The encoded protein is CASSLQPNYGYTF. This chain joins TRBV7-2 and TRBJ1-2; D call uncertain. V lost 2 bases and J 0 bases, leaving 4 bases between the germline ends. Germline V gives CDR1 SGHTA, CDR2 FQGNSA. The CDR3 runs 13 residues.

CDR3 residues: CASSPGDRATGELFF. CDR3 DNA: TGTGCCAGCAGCCCCGGTGACAGGGCGACCGGGGAGCTGTTTTTT. The J gene is TRBJ2-2, the V gene TRBV7-3; 7 bases align to TRBD1. CDR3 length equals 15 residues. Per germline, CDR1 SGHTA and CDR2 FQGTGA. V gave up 5 bases and J gave up 5 bases; unmatched junction bases: 8.

There are a few counts of this clonotype. This chain connects TRBV29-1 to TRBJ2-6; weak D call: TRBD2 (6 bases). The CDR3 has 17 amino acids. CDR1 and CDR2 (germline): SQVTM, ANQGSEA. The V and J ends lost 6 bases and 0 bases respectively, with 18 bases between them. Written as DNA, the CDR3 is TGCAGCGTCCGAGCCCAGGGACTTCACTCTGGGGCCAACGTCCTGACTTTC. It specifies CSVRAQGLHSGANVLTF.

The chain recombines TRBV6-1 with TRBJ2-7; the D is unclear. Trimming stripped 6 bases from V and 2 bases from J, with 11 bases between. The CDR3 length is 13 residues. CDR1 is MNHNS, CDR2 SASEGT, per germline. CDR3 nucleotide sequence: TGTGCCAGCAGCGACCGGGTCACCTACGAGCAGTACTTC. Residues: CASSDRVTYEQYF.

The chain combines TRBV12-3 or TRBV12-4 with TRBJ1-4; TRBD1 aligns across 8 bases. V trimming: 3 bases; J trimming: 5 bases; junction bases outside the gene matches: 5. The CDR3 extends over 15 amino acids. CDR3 sequence (DNA): TGTGCCAGCAGTTTCAGGACAGGGTGGAATGAAAAACTGTTTTTT. Translated, it gives CASSFRTGWNEKLFF.

This clonotype has a count of ten or more. The J gene is TRBJ2-3, the V gene TRBV5-1; unclear D gene. Germline V CDR1 and CDR2: SGHRS, YFSETQ. This CDR3 contains 15 residues. Deletions cut 0 bases from V and 1 base from J, with 9 bases between. The CDR3 DNA reads TGCGCCAGCAGCTTGGCCGGGCCCCGCACAGATACGCAGTATTTT. Its translation is CASSLAGPRTDTQYF.

The chain carries TRBV7-3 and TRBJ2-2, with 14 bases matching TRBD2. CDR3 length: 20 amino acids. V shed 5 bases, J shed 0 bases, and the junction held 11 bases outside the gene matches. Germline V gives CDR1 SGHTA, CDR2 FQGTGA. CDR3 DNA sequence: TGTGCCAGCAGCCCCCGGTCCGGACTAGCGGGAGGAGCGAACACCGGGGAGCTGTTTTTT. It codes for CASSPRSGLAGGANTGELFF.

This chain joins TRBV12-3 or TRBV12-4 and TRBJ2-1, with TRBD2 matching over 7 bases. With 0 bases clipped from V and 5 bases from J, the junction kept 22 bases outside the gene matches. CDR3 length: 21 residues. The CDR3 nucleotides read TGTGCCAGCAGTTTAGCCTACAACAATCCGGCTAGCGGTGGGGGGGACAATGAGCAGTTCTTC. This codes for CASSLAYNNPASGGGDNEQFF.